These T cell receptor beta chains were read from a single sample in a study of regulatory T cells in long-lasting Graves disease. TCRdb reanalysed the multiplex PCR reads using MiXCR and keeps one entry per CDR3 protein. The data hold about 620,000 distinct CDR3 sequences, with roughly 15% observed a single time. The sample was also reused in another study, on T cells in Graves' hyperthyroidism and ophthalmopathy.

The sample was peripheral blood mononuclear cells (PBMCs), taken at new diagnosis, from a patient treated with antithyroid drugs. Source of these receptors: a woman aged 30 to 39 with Graves disease. The CDR3 runs from the conserved cysteine through the conserved F or W. The D gene is left open where the match is weak. A clone size is listed for some rows: how often the clone was seen (once, few, many), or a class if it is expanded.

>TRBJ2-7|many|TRBD2|TRBV7-8
CASRTRGLAGVPYEQYF
TGTGCCAGCAGGACTCGGGGGCTAGCGGGAGTCCCCTACGAGCAGTACTTC
>TRBJ1-1|few|NA|TRBV5-1
CASSWSFLRDLNTEAFF
TGCGCCAGCAGCTGGTCGTTCCTCAGGGACTTGAACACTGAAGCTTTCTTT
>TRBJ1-5|NA|NA|TRBV4-1
CASSQGDNSNQPQHF
TGCGCCAGCAGCCAAGGGGACAATTCCAATCAGCCCCAGCATTTT
>TRBJ1-4|many|NA|TRBV28
CAVQRTIYEKLFF
TGTGCCGTCCAACGGACGATATACGAAAAACTGTTTTTT
>TRBJ2-1|NA|NA|TRBV3-1
CARSRTQWEQFF
TGTGCCAGAAGCCGGACTCAATGGGAGCAGTTCTTC
>TRBJ1-1|many|NA|TRBV30
CAWRLQPNTEAFF
TGTGCCTGGAGGTTACAGCCGAACACTGAAGCTTTCTTT
>TRBJ1-5|once|NA|TRBV3-1
CASSLQRSNQPQHF
TGTGCCAGCAGCCTACAGAGAAGCAATCAGCCCCAGCATTTT
>TRBJ2-5|NA|TRBD1|TRBV28
CASRPPGGPYRETQYF
TGTGCCAGCAGACCGCCAGGGGGCCCGTACCGAGAGACCCAGTACTTC
>TRBJ1-1|few|NA|TRBV20-1
CSARDRQANTEAFF
TGCAGTGCTAGAGATCGACAGGCGAACACTGAAGCTTTCTTT
>TRBJ1-1|many|NA|TRBV28
CASSLLNLNTEAFF
TGTGCCAGCAGTTTATTAAACTTGAACACTGAAGCTTTCTTT
>TRBJ2-7|NA|NA|TRBV4-1
CASSQGFAGGSSYEQYF
TGCGCCAGCAGCCAAGGTTTCGCGGGTGGAAGCTCCTACGAGCAGTACTTC
>TRBJ1-3|NA|NA|TRBV30
CAWSGISGNTIYF
TGTGCCTGGAGTGGGATATCTGGAAACACCATATATTTT
>TRBJ1-5|many|NA|TRBV11-2
CASSLGTHQPQHF
TGTGCCAGCAGCTTGGGCACCCATCAGCCCCAGCATTTT
>TRBJ2-1|NA|NA|TRBV24-1
CATSDSGTAALQFF
TGTGCCACCAGTGACTCCGGGACGGCGGCGCTCCAGTTCTTC
>TRBJ1-6|many|NA|TRBV28
CASSLRGAGYSPLHF
TGTGCCAGCAGTTTACGAGGGGCCGGGTATTCACCCCTCCACTTT
>TRBJ2-1|NA|NA|TRBV14
CASSQGHEQFF
TGTGCCAGCAGCCAAGGCCATGAGCAGTTCTTC
>TRBJ2-7|many|NA|TRBV20-1
CSARGHRNSYEQYF
TGCAGTGCGAGGGGACACCGAAACTCCTACGAGCAGTACTTC
>TRBJ1-4|many|TRBD1|TRBV5-5
CASSQGPTGTGNEKLFF
TGTGCCAGCAGTCAAGGCCCGACCGGGACAGGGAATGAAAAACTGTTTTTT
>TRBJ1-1|few|NA|TRBV5-4
CASSREVGMNTEAFF
TGTGCCAGCAGCCGGGAAGTAGGAATGAACACTGAAGCTTTCTTT
>TRBJ1-1|few|NA|TRBV5-1
CASSWGDGEAFF
TGCGCCAGCAGCTGGGGGGACGGTGAAGCTTTCTTT
>TRBJ1-2|many|NA|TRBV28
CASSLGDYGYTF
TGTGCCAGCAGTTTGGGAGACTATGGCTACACCTTC
>TRBJ1-6|NA|NA|TRBV2
CASSDVGTSSPLHF
TGTGCCAGCAGTGACGTGGGGACTTCCTCACCCCTCCACTTT
>TRBJ2-7|few|TRBD2|TRBV12-3/TRBV12-4
CASSYALAGGREQYF
TGTGCCAGCAGTTATGCGCTAGCGGGAGGGCGCGAGCAGTACTTC
>TRBJ1-5|NA|NA|TRBV30
CAWNVDRNQPQHF
TGTGCCTGGAACGTGGACAGAAATCAGCCCCAGCATTTT
>TRBJ1-1|many|NA|TRBV28
CASRGLLNTEAFF
TGTGCCAGCAGGGGCCTTTTGAACACTGAAGCTTTCTTT
>TRBJ2-7|NA|TRBD2|TRBV3-1
CASSQTSGRDEQYF
TGTGCCAGCAGCCAAACTAGCGGGAGGGACGAGCAGTACTTC
>TRBJ2-1|many|NA|TRBV6-2/TRBV6-3
CASSWGGDYNEQFF
TGTGCCAGCAGTTGGGGGGGCGACTACAATGAGCAGTTCTTC
>TRBJ2-7|NA|TRBD1|TRBV30
CAWRPLSGTGTHFTYEQYF
TGTGCCTGGAGGCCACTGTCCGGGACAGGGACCCACTTCACCTACGAGCAGTACTTC
>TRBJ2-7|NA|TRBD2|TRBV3-1
CASSQATSGISYEQYF
TGTGCCAGCAGCCAAGCGACTAGCGGGATCTCCTACGAGCAGTACTTC
>TRBJ2-6|many|TRBD2|TRBV6-2/TRBV6-3
CASLPLGGRASGANVLTF
TGTGCCAGCCTCCCCCTCGGCGGGAGGGCCAGTGGGGCCAACGTCCTGACTTTC
>TRBJ2-1|few|NA|TRBV30
CAWGGTNNEQFF
TGTGCCTGGGGAGGGACAAACAATGAGCAGTTCTTC
>TRBJ2-4|NA|TRBD1|TRBV5-6
CASRDRDSKVGIQYF
TGTGCCAGCAGGGACCGGGACAGTAAGGTCGGCATTCAGTACTTC
>TRBJ2-1|few|TRBD2|TRBV5-1
CASLAYLAGGPHEQFF
TGCGCCAGCTTAGCGTACCTAGCGGGAGGGCCCCATGAGCAGTTCTTC
>TRBJ1-4|many|NA|TRBV7-9
CANGGEKLFF
TGTGCCAACGGGGGTGAAAAACTGTTTTTT
>TRBJ2-7|NA|NA|TRBV25-1
CASSRPGGREYF
TGTGCCAGCAGTCGCCCCGGGGGCAGGGAGTACTTC
>TRBJ1-2|many|NA|TRBV2
CASTLGAYGYTF
TGTGCCAGCACCTTAGGGGCCTATGGCTACACCTTC
>TRBJ2-3|NA|NA|TRBV18
CASSPGAGGGADTQYF
TGTGCCAGCTCACCGGGGGCCGGAGGAGGCGCAGATACGCAGTATTTT
>TRBJ2-7|NA|TRBD1|TRBV4-1
CASSAGAVGTGGHEQYF
TGCGCCAGCAGCGCAGGAGCGGTCGGGACAGGGGGCCACGAGCAGTACTTC
>TRBJ2-5|many|NA|TRBV11-2
CASRGRTQYF
TGTGCCAGCAGGGGGCGGACCCAGTACTTC
>TRBJ2-3|few|NA|TRBV3-1
CASSQEIGGGPSTDTQYF
TGTGCCAGCAGCCAAGAGATAGGAGGCGGGCCAAGCACAGATACGCAGTATTTT
>TRBJ2-2|many|TRBD2|TRBV12-3/TRBV12-4
CASSPGGVGGTSGRRTGELFF
TGTGCCAGCAGTCCCGGGGGTGTGGGTGGGACTAGCGGGAGGCGCACCGGGGAGCTGTTTTTT
>TRBJ1-1|few|NA|TRBV29-1
CSVESPPLRGEPEAFF
TGCAGCGTTGAATCGCCGCCTCTTCGGGGGGAACCTGAAGCTTTCTTT
>TRBJ2-7|few|TRBD1|TRBV7-2
CASSTHSGGDFYEQYF
TGTGCCAGCAGCACCCACTCAGGGGGCGATTTCTACGAGCAGTACTTC